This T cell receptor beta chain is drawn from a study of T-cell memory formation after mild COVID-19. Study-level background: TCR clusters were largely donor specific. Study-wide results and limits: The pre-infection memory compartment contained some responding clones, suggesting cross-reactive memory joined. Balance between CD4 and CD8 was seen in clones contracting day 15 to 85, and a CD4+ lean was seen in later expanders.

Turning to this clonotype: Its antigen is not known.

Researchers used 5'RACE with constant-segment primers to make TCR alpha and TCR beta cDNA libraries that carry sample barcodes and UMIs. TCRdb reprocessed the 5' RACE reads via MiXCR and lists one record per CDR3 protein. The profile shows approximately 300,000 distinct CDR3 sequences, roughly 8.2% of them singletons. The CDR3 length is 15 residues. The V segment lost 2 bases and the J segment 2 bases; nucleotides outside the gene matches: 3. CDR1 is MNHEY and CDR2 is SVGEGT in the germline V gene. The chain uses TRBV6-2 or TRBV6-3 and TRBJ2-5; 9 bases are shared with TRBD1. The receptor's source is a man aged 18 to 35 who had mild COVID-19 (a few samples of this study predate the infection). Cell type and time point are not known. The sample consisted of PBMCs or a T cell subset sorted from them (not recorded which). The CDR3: CASSYLGQGQETQYF. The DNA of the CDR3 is TGTGCCAGCAGTTACCTGGGACAGGGTCAAGAGACCCAGTACTTC.